Following are 6 T cell receptor beta chains from one sample sequenced in a study of CDR3 diversity in severe acne. TCRdb itself ran the PCR reads through MiXCR, one entry per CDR3 protein. The sample has about 90,000 distinct CDR3 sequences; around 54% are singletons. What was sequenced was blood. These receptors came from a male donor with severe acne vulgaris.

The V and J genes are TRBV20-1 and TRBJ2-1; TRBD2 matches at 15 bases. Germline loops: CDR1 DFQATT, CDR2 SNEGSKA (reference sequence). V lost 2 bases to trimming and J lost 8 bases; unmatched junction nucleotides: 7. The length of the CDR3 is 16 residues. The DNA for the CDR3 is TGCAGTGCTAGATTTTGGACTAGCGGGAGGGGCGATGAGCAGTTCTTC. It codes for CSARFWTSGRGDEQFF.

This clonotype was picked up a small number of times. The rearrangement links TRBV5-1 to TRBJ2-2; the match to TRBD2 covers 8 bases. CDR1 is SGHRS, CDR2 YFSETQ, per germline. The CDR3 extends over 16 amino acids. J lost 0 bases, V lost 3 bases, and 4 bases had no gene match. CDR3 loop: CASSSHSGANTGELFF. Here the CDR3 DNA reads TGCGCCAGCAGCTCTCATAGCGGGGCGAACACCGGGGAGCTGTTTTTT.

This clonotype has only one observation. This chain uses TRBV18 with TRBJ2-5, with D unresolved. The CDR3 runs 13 residues. Looked up from germline, CDR1 is KGHSH and CDR2 is LQKENI. The V gene lost 3 bases and the J gene lost 5 bases, with 10 bases spanning the gap. This CDR3 reads CASSPDTGETQYF. In DNA, the CDR3 is TGTGCCAGCTCACCGGATACCGGGGAGACCCAGTACTTC.

This clonotype was counted a single time. With a much larger clone just one base away, this may be a read error. The genes are TRBV6-1 and TRBJ1-1, with 7 bases identical to TRBD1. Per germline, CDR1 MNHNS and CDR2 SASEGT. The ends lost 6 bases at V and 1 base at J; junction bases unmatched: 2. This CDR3 is 13 amino acids long. The CDR3 loop is CASRGTENTEAFF. Here the CDR3 DNA reads TGTGCCAGCAGAGGGACAGAGAACACTGAAGCTTTCTTT.

Worth noting for this clonotype: A read error may account for a junction end that differs from germline. V gene TRBV6-1 combines with J gene TRBJ1-6, with TRBD1 as a possible D gene (5 bases). CDR1 is MNHNS and CDR2 is SASEGT in the germline V gene. The CDR3 has 17 amino acids. The CDR3 here is CASRDPGAVSCNTPLHF. CDR3 nucleotides: TGTGCCAGCAGGGACCCTGGGGCGGTGTCCTGTAATACACCCCTCCACTTT.

The chain has TRBV24-1 and TRBJ1-2; D remains unclear. Trimming pared 6 bases from V and 5 bases from J, leaving 21 bases between. CDR1 and CDR2 (germline): KGHDR, SFDVKD. The CDR3 covers 16 residues. CDR3 region: CATSRAGGSSSYGYTF. The CDR3 DNA reads as TGTGCCACCAGTCGTGCGGGCGGGTCCTCCTCTTATGGCTACACCTTC.